These T cell receptor beta chains were read from a single sample in a study of blood T cells in healthy people across ages. MiXCR was run by TCRdb on the 5' RACE reads, yielding one entry per CDR3 protein. The data hold approximately 810,000 distinct CDR3 sequences, with 29% observed a single time. The material sequenced was blood. The origin of the receptors is a woman older than 75 in good health. CDR3s include the opening cysteine and the closing phenylalanine or tryptophan. D genes are given only for firm matches. Where a row states a size, it is once, few, many or the class of an expanded clone; other rows omit it.

D gene: .; clone size: many; J gene: TRBJ2-3; V gene: TRBV28; CDR3 protein: CASSLFTGTDTQYF; CDR3 DNA: TGTGCCAGCAGTTTATTTACTGGAACAGATACGCAGTATTTT
D gene: .; clone size: many; J gene: TRBJ2-3; V gene: TRBV6-6; CDR3 protein: CASSYGVLAMSDTQYF; CDR3 DNA: TGTGCCAGCAGTTACGGGGTTCTAGCCATGTCGGATACGCAGTATTTT
D gene: .; clone size: .; J gene: TRBJ1-2; V gene: TRBV30; CDR3 protein: CAWSVGGFGGYTF; CDR3 DNA: TGTGCCTGGAGTGTAGGAGGGTTCGGTGGCTACACCTTC
D gene: .; clone size: many; J gene: TRBJ2-7; V gene: TRBV5-5; CDR3 protein: CASSFRTSADYEQYF; CDR3 DNA: TGTGCCAGCAGCTTCAGGACTTCGGCGGACTACGAGCAGTACTTC
D gene: TRBD2; clone size: few; J gene: TRBJ2-3; V gene: TRBV7-2; CDR3 protein: CAGRAGGLTDTQYF; CDR3 DNA: TGTGCCGGCCGAGCGGGGGGGTTAACAGATACGCAGTATTTT
D gene: TRBD1; clone size: many; J gene: TRBJ2-1; V gene: TRBV5-1; CDR3 protein: CASSNPTGWNEQFF; CDR3 DNA: TGCGCCAGCAGCAACCCGACAGGGTGGAATGAGCAGTTCTTC
D gene: .; clone size: .; J gene: TRBJ1-2; V gene: TRBV4-3; CDR3 protein: CVSSSGRGDGYTF; CDR3 DNA: TGCGTCAGCAGCTCGGGGAGGGGAGATGGCTACACCTTC
D gene: .; clone size: .; J gene: TRBJ1-5; V gene: TRBV7-2; CDR3 protein: CASTSSEGRKEPQRF; CDR3 DNA: TGTGCCAGCACCAGCTCGGAGGGTAGGAAAGAGCCCCAGCGTTTT
D gene: TRBD1; clone size: .; J gene: TRBJ1-2; V gene: TRBV3-1; CDR3 protein: CASSPGTGVAGHNF; CDR3 DNA: TGTGCCAGCAGCCCCGGGACAGGGGTAGCCGGCCACAACTTC
D gene: .; clone size: few; J gene: TRBJ2-7; V gene: TRBV4-2; CDR3 protein: CASSPSLRESSNEQYF; CDR3 DNA: TGTGCCAGCAGCCCAAGTCTCCGGGAAAGCAGTAACGAGCAGTACTTC
D gene: .; clone size: many; J gene: TRBJ2-3; V gene: TRBV9; CDR3 protein: CASSVSGPDTQYF; CDR3 DNA: TGTGCCAGCAGCGTATCAGGGCCAGATACGCAGTATTTT
D gene: .; clone size: .; J gene: TRBJ2-6; V gene: TRBV6-5; CDR3 protein: CASSYQQGGSGANVLTF; CDR3 DNA: TGTGCCAGCAGTTACCAACAGGGAGGGTCTGGGGCCAACGTCCTGACTTTC
D gene: TRBD1; clone size: .; J gene: TRBJ2-3; V gene: TRBV6-5; CDR3 protein: CASSFQGANTQYF; CDR3 DNA: TGTGCCAGCAGTTTTCAGGGGGCAAATACGCAGTATTTT
D gene: TRBD1; clone size: .; J gene: TRBJ1-3; V gene: TRBV20-1; CDR3 protein: CSAREGGTGSGNTIYF; CDR3 DNA: TGCAGTGCTAGAGAGGGCGGGACAGGCTCTGGAAACACCATATATTTT
D gene: TRBD1; clone size: few; J gene: TRBJ2-1; V gene: TRBV24-1; CDR3 protein: CATSDFNRGLNEQFF; CDR3 DNA: TGTGCCACCAGTGATTTTAACAGGGGGCTCAATGAGCAGTTCTTC
D gene: TRBD1; clone size: many; J gene: TRBJ1-1; V gene: TRBV4-2; CDR3 protein: CASSQDMRGRFTEAFF; CDR3 DNA: TGTGCCAGCAGCCAAGATATGAGGGGGCGCTTCACTGAAGCTTTCTTT
D gene: .; clone size: .; J gene: TRBJ2-5; V gene: TRBV7-6; CDR3 protein: CASSLNRVKTQYF; CDR3 DNA: TGTGCCAGCAGCTTGAACAGGGTGAAGACCCAGTACTTC
D gene: TRBD2; clone size: many; J gene: TRBJ2-1; V gene: TRBV10-1; CDR3 protein: CASSESRLAGGNEQFF; CDR3 DNA: TGCGCCAGCAGTGAGTCGAGGCTAGCGGGGGGAAATGAGCAGTTCTTC
D gene: TRBD1; clone size: .; J gene: TRBJ1-1; V gene: TRBV3-1; CDR3 protein: CASSQIDRGWTEAFF; CDR3 DNA: TGTGCCAGCAGCCAAATCGACAGGGGATGGACTGAAGCTTTCTTT
D gene: .; clone size: many; J gene: TRBJ1-4; V gene: TRBV27; CDR3 protein: CASRPGGASNEKLFF; CDR3 DNA: TGTGCCAGCCGACCGGGGGGGGCCTCTAATGAAAAACTGTTTTTT
D gene: .; clone size: many; J gene: TRBJ2-3; V gene: TRBV6-5; CDR3 protein: CASITRGGDTQYF; CDR3 DNA: TGTGCCAGCATTACCCGTGGGGGAGATACGCAGTATTTT
D gene: TRBD1; clone size: many; J gene: TRBJ2-5; V gene: TRBV20-1; CDR3 protein: CSARNRGEGLQETQYF; CDR3 DNA: TGCAGTGCTAGAAACAGGGGCGAGGGCCTACAAGAGACCCAGTACTTC
D gene: TRBD1; clone size: .; J gene: TRBJ2-4; V gene: TRBV12-3/TRBV12-4; CDR3 protein: CASSLGQVGKYF; CDR3 DNA: TGTGCCAGCAGTTTGGGACAGGTTGGGAAGTACTTC
D gene: .; clone size: few; J gene: TRBJ1-2; V gene: TRBV6-5; CDR3 protein: CAGRTNLRGVLAGYTF; CDR3 DNA: TGTGCCGGCAGGACAAACCTTAGGGGAGTTCTAGCTGGCTACACCTTC
D gene: .; clone size: .; J gene: TRBJ1-1; V gene: TRBV19; CDR3 protein: CASSIDEPSNTEAFF; CDR3 DNA: TGTGCCAGTAGTATAGACGAGCCGTCGAACACTGAAGCTTTCTTT
D gene: .; clone size: .; J gene: TRBJ1-1; V gene: TRBV18; CDR3 protein: CASSPEISNTEAFF; CDR3 DNA: TGTGCCAGCTCACCGGAGATATCGAACACTGAAGCTTTCTTT
D gene: .; clone size: .; J gene: TRBJ1-1; V gene: TRBV12-3/TRBV12-4; CDR3 protein: CASTPTLWGDTEAFF; CDR3 DNA: TGTGCCAGCACCCCGACCCTTTGGGGGGACACTGAAGCTTTCTTT
D gene: .; clone size: many; J gene: TRBJ2-3; V gene: TRBV7-2; CDR3 protein: CASSPDRAQLYSDTQYF; CDR3 DNA: TGTGCCAGCAGCCCGGACCGGGCCCAGTTATACTCAGATACGCAGTATTTT
D gene: TRBD1; clone size: many; J gene: TRBJ2-7; V gene: TRBV7-9; CDR3 protein: CASSPSSRQGDEQYF; CDR3 DNA: TGTGCCAGCAGCCCCTCCTCAAGACAGGGTGACGAGCAGTACTTC